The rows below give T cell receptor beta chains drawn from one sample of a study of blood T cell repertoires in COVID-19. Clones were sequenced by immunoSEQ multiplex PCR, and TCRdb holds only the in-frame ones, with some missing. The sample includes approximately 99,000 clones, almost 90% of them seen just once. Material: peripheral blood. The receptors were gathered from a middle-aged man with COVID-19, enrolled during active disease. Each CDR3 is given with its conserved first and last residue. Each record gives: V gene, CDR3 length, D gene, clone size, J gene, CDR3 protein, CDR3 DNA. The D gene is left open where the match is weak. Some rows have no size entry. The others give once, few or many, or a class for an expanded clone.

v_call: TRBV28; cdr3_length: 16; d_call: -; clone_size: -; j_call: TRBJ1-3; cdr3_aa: CASSSLSNTVGNTIYF; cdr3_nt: TGTGCCAGCAGTTCCCTATCGAATACCGTTGGAAACACCATATATTTT
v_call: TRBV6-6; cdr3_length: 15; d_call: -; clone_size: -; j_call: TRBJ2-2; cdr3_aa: CASSPRGARIGELFF; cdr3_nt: TGTGCCAGCAGCCCCCGGGGGGCCAGGATCGGGGAGCTGTTTTTT
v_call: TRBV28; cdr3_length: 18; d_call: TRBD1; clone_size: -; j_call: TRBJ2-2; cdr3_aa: CASSPRGSGTGVTGELFF; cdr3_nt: TGTGCCAGCAGTCCTAGAGGATCCGGGACAGGGGTTACCGGGGAGCTGTTTTTT
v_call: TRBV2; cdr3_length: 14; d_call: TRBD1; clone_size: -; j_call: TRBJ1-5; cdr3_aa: CASSEADRGQPQHF; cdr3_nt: TGTGCCAGCAGTGAAGCCGACAGGGGCCAGCCCCAGCATTTT
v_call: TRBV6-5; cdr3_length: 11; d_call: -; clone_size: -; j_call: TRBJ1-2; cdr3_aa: CASSGYYGYTF; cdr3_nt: TGTGCCAGCAGCGGTTACTATGGCTACACCTTC
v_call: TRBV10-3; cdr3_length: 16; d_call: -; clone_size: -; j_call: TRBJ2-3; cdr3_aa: CAIRDITTLSTDTQYF; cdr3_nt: TGTGCCATCAGGGACATAACTACTCTCAGCACAGATACGCAGTATTTT
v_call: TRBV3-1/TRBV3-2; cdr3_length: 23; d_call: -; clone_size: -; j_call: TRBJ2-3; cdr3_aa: CASSQGSRWAGTSSTGAVDTQYF; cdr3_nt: TGTGCCAGCAGCCAAGGTAGCCGGTGGGCCGGGACTTCCTCCACAGGAGCTGTGGATACGCAGTATTTT
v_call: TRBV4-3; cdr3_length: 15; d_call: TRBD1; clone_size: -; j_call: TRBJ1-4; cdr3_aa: CASSHWTGTNEKLFF; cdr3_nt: TGCGCCAGCAGCCACTGGACAGGGACTAATGAAAAACTGTTTTTT
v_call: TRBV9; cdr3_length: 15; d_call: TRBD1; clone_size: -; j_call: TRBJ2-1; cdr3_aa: CASSGGTGRQNEQFF; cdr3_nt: TGTGCCAGCAGCGGAGGGACAGGGCGGCAGAATGAGCAGTTCTTC
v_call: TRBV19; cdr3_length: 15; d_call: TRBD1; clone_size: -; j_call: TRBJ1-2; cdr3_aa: CASSGPGQGAYGYTF; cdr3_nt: TGTGCCAGTAGTGGACCGGGACAGGGGGCCTATGGCTACACCTTC
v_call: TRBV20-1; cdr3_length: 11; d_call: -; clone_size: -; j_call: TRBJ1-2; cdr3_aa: CTTGSGYGYTF; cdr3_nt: TGCACCACTGGGTCGGGTTATGGCTACACCTTC
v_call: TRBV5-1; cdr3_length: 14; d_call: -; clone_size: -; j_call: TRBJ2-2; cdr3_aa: CASSLLWNTGELFF; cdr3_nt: TGCGCCAGCAGCTTGTTATGGAACACCGGGGAGCTGTTTTTT
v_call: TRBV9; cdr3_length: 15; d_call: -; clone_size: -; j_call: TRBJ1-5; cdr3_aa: CASSATGGSNQPQHF; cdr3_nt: TGTGCCAGCAGCGCGACAGGAGGTAGCAATCAGCCCCAGCATTTT
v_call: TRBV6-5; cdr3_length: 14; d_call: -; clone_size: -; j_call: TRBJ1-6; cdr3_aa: CASSYLAGNSPLHF; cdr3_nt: TGTGCCAGCAGTTATCTGGCGGGGAATTCACCCCTCCACTTT
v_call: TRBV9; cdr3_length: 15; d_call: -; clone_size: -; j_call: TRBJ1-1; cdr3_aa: CASGPLGGENTEAFF; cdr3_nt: TGTGCCAGCGGGCCGTTGGGTGGTGAGAACACTGAAGCTTTCTTT
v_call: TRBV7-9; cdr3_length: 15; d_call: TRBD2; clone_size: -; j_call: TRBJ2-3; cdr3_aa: CASRPTSGGSDTQYF; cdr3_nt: TGTGCCAGCAGGCCGACTAGCGGGGGATCAGATACGCAGTATTTT
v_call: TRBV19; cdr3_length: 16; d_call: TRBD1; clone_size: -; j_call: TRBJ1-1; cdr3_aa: CASRPVGQGMNTEAFF; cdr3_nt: TGTGCCAGCCGTCCCGTTGGACAGGGAATGAACACTGAAGCTTTCTTT
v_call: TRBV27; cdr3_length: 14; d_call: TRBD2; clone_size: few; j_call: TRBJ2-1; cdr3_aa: CASRIAGRNNEQFF; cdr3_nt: TGTGCCAGCAGAATAGCGGGGAGAAACAATGAGCAGTTCTTC
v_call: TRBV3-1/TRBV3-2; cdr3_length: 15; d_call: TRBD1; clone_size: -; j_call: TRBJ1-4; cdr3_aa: CASSLGQGPNEKLFF; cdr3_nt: TGTGCCAGCAGCCTCGGACAGGGGCCTAATGAAAAACTGTTTTTT
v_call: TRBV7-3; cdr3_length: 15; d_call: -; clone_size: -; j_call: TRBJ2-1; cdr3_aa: CASSKLALSYNEQFF; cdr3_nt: TGTGCCAGCAGCAAGCTAGCGTTGTCGTACAATGAGCAGTTCTTC
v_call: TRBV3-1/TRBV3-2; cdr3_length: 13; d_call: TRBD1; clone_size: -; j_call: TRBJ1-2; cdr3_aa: CASSSGTASGYTF; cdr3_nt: TGTGCCAGCAGTTCCGGGACAGCCTCGGGCTACACCTTC
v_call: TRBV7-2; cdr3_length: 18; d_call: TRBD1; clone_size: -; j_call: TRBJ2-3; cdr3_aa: CASSPHRDRGYSTDTQYF; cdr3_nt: TGTGCCAGCAGCCCACACCGGGACAGGGGATATAGCACAGATACGCAGTATTTT
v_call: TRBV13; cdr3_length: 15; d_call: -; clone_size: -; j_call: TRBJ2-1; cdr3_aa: CASSPGRAPYNEQFF; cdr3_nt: TGTGCCAGCAGCCCCGGGCGGGCCCCCTACAATGAGCAGTTCTTC
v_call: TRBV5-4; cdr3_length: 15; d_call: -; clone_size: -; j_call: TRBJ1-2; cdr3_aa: CASTVEGGGGYGYTF; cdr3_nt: TGTGCCAGCACCGTTGAGGGGGGGGGCGGCTATGGCTACACCTTC
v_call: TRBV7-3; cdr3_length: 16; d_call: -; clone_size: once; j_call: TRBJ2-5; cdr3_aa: CASSPAASFFWETQYF; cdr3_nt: TGTGCCAGCAGCCCGGCGGCTAGCTTTTTTTGGGAGACCCAGTACTTC
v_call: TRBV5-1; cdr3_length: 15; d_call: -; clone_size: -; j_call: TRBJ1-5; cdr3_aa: CASSLNTGVNQPQHF; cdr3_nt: TGCGCCAGCAGCTTGAATACCGGGGTGAATCAGCCCCAGCATTTT
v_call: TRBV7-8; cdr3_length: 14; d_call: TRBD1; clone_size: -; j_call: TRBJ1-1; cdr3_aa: CASSSQGANTEAFF; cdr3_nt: TGTGCCAGCAGCTCACAGGGGGCCAACACTGAAGCTTTCTTT
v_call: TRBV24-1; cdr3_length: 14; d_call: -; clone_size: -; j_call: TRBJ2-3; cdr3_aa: CATSSTGSTDTQYF; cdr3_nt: TGTGCCACCAGTTCTACCGGGAGCACAGATACGCAGTATTTT
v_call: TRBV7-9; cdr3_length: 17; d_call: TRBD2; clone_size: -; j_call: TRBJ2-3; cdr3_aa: CASSLGSSGGVIDTQYF; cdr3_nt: TGTGCCAGCAGCTTAGGTTCTAGCGGGGGGGTCATAGATACGCAGTATTTT
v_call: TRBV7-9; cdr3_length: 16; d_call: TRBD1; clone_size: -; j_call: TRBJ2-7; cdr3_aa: CASSLVETGGSYEQYF; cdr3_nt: TGTGCCAGCAGCTTAGTCGAGACAGGGGGCTCCTACGAGCAGTACTTC
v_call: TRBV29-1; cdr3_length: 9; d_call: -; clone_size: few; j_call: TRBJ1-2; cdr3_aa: CSRQYGYTF; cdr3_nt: TGCAGCAGACAGTATGGCTACACCTTC
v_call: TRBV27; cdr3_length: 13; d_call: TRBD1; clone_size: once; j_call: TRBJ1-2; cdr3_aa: CASSFTGGKGYTF; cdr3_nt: TGTGCCAGCAGTTTTACAGGGGGCAAGGGCTACACCTTC
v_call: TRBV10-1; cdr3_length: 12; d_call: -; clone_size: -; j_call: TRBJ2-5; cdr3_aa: CASSFYGETQYF; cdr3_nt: TGCGCCAGCAGTTTCTATGGAGAGACCCAGTACTTC
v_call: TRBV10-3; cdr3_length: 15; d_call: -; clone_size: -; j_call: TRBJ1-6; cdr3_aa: CATSAGSSYNSPLHF; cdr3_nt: TGTGCCACCTCCGCGGGGAGCTCCTATAATTCACCCCTCCACTTT
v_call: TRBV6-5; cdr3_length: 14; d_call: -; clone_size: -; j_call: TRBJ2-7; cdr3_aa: CASRQDGSSYEQYF; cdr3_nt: TGTGCCAGCAGGCAAGATGGTAGCTCCTACGAGCAGTACTTC
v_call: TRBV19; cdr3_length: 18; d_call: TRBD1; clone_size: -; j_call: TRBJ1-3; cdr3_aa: CASTPRRQGGSSGNTIYF; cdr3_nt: TGTGCCAGTACTCCTAGAAGACAGGGAGGTTCTTCTGGAAACACCATATATTTT
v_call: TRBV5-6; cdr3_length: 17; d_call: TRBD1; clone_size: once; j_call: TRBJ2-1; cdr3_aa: CASSLEGQGYSYNEQFF; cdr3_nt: TGTGCCAGCAGCTTGGAAGGACAGGGGTACTCCTACAATGAGCAGTTCTTC
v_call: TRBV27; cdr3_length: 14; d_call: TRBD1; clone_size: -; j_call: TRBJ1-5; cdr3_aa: CASSLGRGAQPQHF; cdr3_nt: TGTGCCAGCAGTTTGGGCAGGGGGGCTCAGCCCCAGCATTTT
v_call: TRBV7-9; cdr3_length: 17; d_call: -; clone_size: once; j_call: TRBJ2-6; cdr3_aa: CASSLQGLISGANVLTF; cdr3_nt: TGTGCCAGCAGCTTACAGGGCCTTATCTCTGGGGCCAACGTCCTGACTTTC
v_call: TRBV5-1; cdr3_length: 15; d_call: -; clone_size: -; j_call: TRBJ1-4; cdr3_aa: CASSLESVWSEKLFF; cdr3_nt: TGCGCCAGCAGCTTGGAATCCGTCTGGAGTGAAAAACTGTTTTTT
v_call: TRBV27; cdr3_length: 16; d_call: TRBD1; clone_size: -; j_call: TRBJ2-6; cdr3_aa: CASSPNRGLGANVLTF; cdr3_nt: TGTGCCAGCAGTCCTAACAGGGGGCTCGGGGCCAACGTCCTGACTTTC
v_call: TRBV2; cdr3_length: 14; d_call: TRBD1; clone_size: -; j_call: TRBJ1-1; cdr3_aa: CASSTTGGLTEAFF; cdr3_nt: TGTGCCAGCAGTACTACAGGGGGCCTCACTGAAGCTTTCTTT
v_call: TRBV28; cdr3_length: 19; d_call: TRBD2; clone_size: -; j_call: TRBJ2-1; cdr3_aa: CASSFNKRGPGSSYNEQFF; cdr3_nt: TGTGCCAGCAGTTTTAACAAGCGGGGCCCAGGGAGCTCCTACAATGAGCAGTTCTTC
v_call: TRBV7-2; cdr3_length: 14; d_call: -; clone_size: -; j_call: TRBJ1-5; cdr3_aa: CATSLGRGNQPQHF; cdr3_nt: TGTGCCACCTCGCTGGGGAGGGGCAATCAGCCCCAGCATTTT
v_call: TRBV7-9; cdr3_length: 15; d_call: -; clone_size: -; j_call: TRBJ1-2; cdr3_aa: CASSPSAGGAYGYTF; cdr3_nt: TGTGCCAGCAGCCCGTCGGCGGGGGGCGCCTATGGCTACACCTTC
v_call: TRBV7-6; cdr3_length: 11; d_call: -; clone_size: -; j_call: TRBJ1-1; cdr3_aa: CASSLTAEAFF; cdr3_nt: TGTGCCAGCAGCCTCACAGCTGAAGCTTTCTTT
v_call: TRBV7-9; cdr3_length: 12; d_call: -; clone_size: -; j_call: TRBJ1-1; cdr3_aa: CASSNRNTEAFF; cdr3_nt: TGTGCCAGCAGCAACAGGAACACTGAAGCTTTCTTT
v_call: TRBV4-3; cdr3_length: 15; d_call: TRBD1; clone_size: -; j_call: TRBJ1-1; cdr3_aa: CASSHSDRVGTEAFF; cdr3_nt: TGCGCCAGCAGCCACAGTGACAGGGTGGGGACTGAAGCTTTCTTT
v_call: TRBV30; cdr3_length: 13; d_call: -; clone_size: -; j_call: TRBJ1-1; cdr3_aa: CAWRRPPGTEAFF; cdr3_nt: TGTGCCTGGAGAAGACCCCCGGGTACTGAAGCTTTCTTT
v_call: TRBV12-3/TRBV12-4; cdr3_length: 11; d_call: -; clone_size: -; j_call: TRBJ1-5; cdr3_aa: CASSAKRAQHF; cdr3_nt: TGTGCCAGCAGCGCTAAGAGGGCCCAGCATTTT
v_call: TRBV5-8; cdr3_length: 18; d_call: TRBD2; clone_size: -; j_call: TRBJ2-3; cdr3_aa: CASRPRTSGGAGRDTQYF; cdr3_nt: TGTGCCAGCAGGCCCCGGACTAGCGGGGGGGCCGGTAGAGATACGCAGTATTTT
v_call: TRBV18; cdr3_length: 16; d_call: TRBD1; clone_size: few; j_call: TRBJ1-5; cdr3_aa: CASSPGQGPSNQPQHF; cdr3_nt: TGTGCCAGCTCACCGGGACAGGGACCTAGCAATCAGCCCCAGCATTTT
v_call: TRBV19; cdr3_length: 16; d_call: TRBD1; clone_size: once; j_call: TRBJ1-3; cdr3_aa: CASRPGQGGSGNTIYF; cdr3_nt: TGTGCCAGTAGGCCGGGACAGGGAGGATCTGGAAACACCATATATTTT
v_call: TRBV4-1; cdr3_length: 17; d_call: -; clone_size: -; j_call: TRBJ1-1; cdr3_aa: CASSQIPYRDMNTEAFF; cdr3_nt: TGCGCCAGCAGCCAAATACCCTACAGGGACATGAACACTGAAGCTTTCTTT
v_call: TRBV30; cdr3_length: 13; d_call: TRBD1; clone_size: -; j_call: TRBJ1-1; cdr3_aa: CAWNGQGGTEAFF; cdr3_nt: TGTGCCTGGAATGGACAGGGGGGCACTGAAGCTTTCTTT
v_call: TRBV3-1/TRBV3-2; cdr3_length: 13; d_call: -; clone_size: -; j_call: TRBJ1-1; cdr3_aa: CASSPPSHTEAFF; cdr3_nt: TGTGCCAGCAGCCCCCCGAGTCACACTGAAGCTTTCTTT
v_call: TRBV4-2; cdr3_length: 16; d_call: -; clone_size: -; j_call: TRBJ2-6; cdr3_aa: CASSQGIGVGANVLTF; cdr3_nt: TGTGCCAGCAGCCAAGGAATAGGGGTCGGGGCCAACGTCCTGACTTTC
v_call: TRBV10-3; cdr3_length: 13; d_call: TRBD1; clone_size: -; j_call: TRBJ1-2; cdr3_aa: CAISVDRGYGYTF; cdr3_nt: TGTGCCATCAGTGTCGACAGGGGCTATGGCTACACCTTC